The T cell receptor (beta chain) described here comes from a study of post-analysis software for immune sequencing data. Whole-study findings and limits: Clustering by F measure revealed strong co-clustering among samples prepared together in one batch. Patients carried several TRBV segments more frequently than controls did, and TRBV5-6, TRBV5-1 and TRBV20-1 were among them.

With regard to this clonotype: What it binds is unknown.

This CDR3 is 15 amino acids long. Between the trimmed V and J ends, which lost 0 bases and 7 bases, there was a span of 12 bases. Presence of unique molecular identifiers characterized the TCR beta cDNA libraries. TCRdb re-derived calls from the PCR reads in MiXCR, one entry per CDR3 protein. The table records 350,000 to 450,000 distinct CDR3 sequences, about 39% of them present only once. The clonotype was recovered from a girl aged 2 to 9 with multiple sclerosis. The material sequenced was blood. V is TRBV12-3 or TRBV12-4 and J is TRBJ1-4; tentative D call: TRBD1 (6 bases). CDR3 in DNA: TGTGCCAGCAGTTTAGCTCAGGGGCGAGGTGAAAAACTGTTTTTT. Its translation is CASSLAQGRGEKLFF.